A selection of T cell receptor beta chains follows, all from one sample in a study of blood T cell repertoires in COVID-19. Here immunoSEQ multiplex PCR was the method, and the copy in TCRdb shows in-frame clones only, minus some. This table has about 200,000 clones, 70% to 90% appearing once. Source material: peripheral blood. The origin of the receptors is a man aged 50-60 years with COVID-19, enrolled during active disease. Each CDR3 is given with its conserved first and last residue. D genes are given only for firm matches. Where a row states a size, it is once, few, many or the class of an expanded clone; other rows omit it.

TGTGCCAGTAGTGAACGCGGGACTAGCGGGAGCAATGAGCAGTTCTTC CASSERGTSGSNEQFF TRBD2 TRBV19 . TRBJ2-1
TGTGCCAGTAGTACCGGGGACTATGGCTACACCTTC CASSTGDYGYTF . TRBV19 . TRBJ1-2
TGTGCCAGTAAGAGTTCCGATTTCTTCTATGGCTACACCTTC CASKSSDFFYGYTF . TRBV19 . TRBJ1-2
TGTGCCAGCAGTGCCGGGTACGAGCAGTACTTC CASSAGYEQYF . TRBV25-1 once TRBJ2-7
TGTGCCAGCAGCCCGACTAGCGGGGGGGTTTATGAGCAGTTCTTC CASSPTSGGVYEQFF TRBD2 TRBV7-7 . TRBJ2-1
TGCGCCAGCAGCTCCCGTACTAGCGGGGGGTCAGATACGCAGTATTTT CASSSRTSGGSDTQYF TRBD2 TRBV5-1 . TRBJ2-3
TGTGCCAGCACCTCGACAGGGGAGTTATACGAGCAGTACTTC CASTSTGELYEQYF TRBD1 TRBV6-5 . TRBJ2-7
TGTGCCAGTAGAGGGCGTGGCGGGACTACAGATACGCAGTATTTT CASRGRGGTTDTQYF . TRBV7-8 once TRBJ2-3
TGTGCCAGCAGGAGTAGCGGGAGGGGCACAGATACGCAGTATTTT CASRSSGRGTDTQYF TRBD2 TRBV7-3 . TRBJ2-3
TGTGCCAGCAGTTCCCTCGGGACAGGGCTATACGAGCAGTACTTC CASSSLGTGLYEQYF TRBD1 TRBV28 . TRBJ2-7
TGCAGCGTTGGGCTAGCGGGATTGGGGTCGTTCTTC CSVGLAGLGSFF TRBD2 TRBV29-1 . TRBJ2-1
TGTGCCAGCAGCGCGGGACTAGCGGGAGGGCCACGCGAGACCCAGTACTTC CASSAGLAGGPRETQYF TRBD2 TRBV7-8 . TRBJ2-5
TGTGCCAGCAGTTCCCAGGGTGCCCGGGACGAGCAGTACTTC CASSSQGARDEQYF . TRBV6-6 . TRBJ2-7
TGTGCCAGCAGCTATAAGACTAGCGGGAAATACAATGAGCAGTTCTTC CASSYKTSGKYNEQFF TRBD2 TRBV7-9 . TRBJ2-1
TGTGCCAGCAGTTACCACGTCGAGGGACAGCCCCAGCATTTT CASSYHVEGQPQHF . TRBV6-2/TRBV6-3 . TRBJ1-5
TGTGCCAGCAGCTTAGGTCTGACAGGGGGCTTTGACTACACCTTC CASSLGLTGGFDYTF TRBD1 TRBV7-9 . TRBJ1-2
TGTGCCAGCAGCTCAACTAGGGGGATCGTAGATACGCAGTATTTT CASSSTRGIVDTQYF . TRBV7-6 . TRBJ2-3
TGTGCCAGCAGCCAAGATGGGGAGGGAAATCAGCCCCAGCATTTT CASSQDGEGNQPQHF . TRBV4-2 . TRBJ1-5
TGTGCCAGCAGCGCCCAGGGGCCATACTCTGGAAACACCATATATTTT CASSAQGPYSGNTIYF . TRBV5-6 . TRBJ1-3
TGTGCCAGCAGCGGTCCCGCCCGGGGGGGGTGGAACACTGAAGCTTTCTTT CASSGPARGGWNTEAFF . TRBV21-1 . TRBJ1-1
TGCGCCAGCAGCCCCCTAGCGGGAGGGCCCGCAGATACGCAGTATTTT CASSPLAGGPADTQYF TRBD2 TRBV5-1 . TRBJ2-3
TGTGCCAGCAGGCAGGGACAAGGGGCCACAGATACGCAGTATTTT CASRQGQGATDTQYF . TRBV27 . TRBJ2-3
TGTGCCAGCATAGACAGGGATCGGGAGACCCAGTACTTC CASIDRDRETQYF TRBD1 TRBV2 . TRBJ2-5
TGTGCCACCAGCAGAGATCGGGGAGGCGGAGAAAAACTGTTTTTT CATSRDRGGGEKLFF . TRBV15 once TRBJ1-4